Listed below are T cell receptor beta chains from one sample, sequenced in a study of T cell changes during pregnancy in multiple sclerosis. The table came from immunoSEQ multiplex PCR; TCRdb's copy has only in-frame clones and leaves some out. This table holds tens of thousands of clones, 90% to 95% found once. Source: peripheral blood, taken after pregnancy. The receptors derive from a female donor in good health, enrolled as a control in a pregnancy study. Both conserved end residues are part of each CDR3. The D gene is left open where the match is weak. Rows may omit the clone size; those that give it use once, few, many or a size class.

V	J	D	size	CDR3	DNA
TRBV7-3	TRBJ2-3	TRBD2	NA	CASSLTSGGGDTQYF	TGTGCCAGCAGCTTAACTAGCGGGGGGGGAGATACGCAGTATTTT
TRBV5-5	TRBJ1-6	TRBD1	NA	CASSLGLGQGSYNSPLHF	TGTGCCAGCAGCTTGGGTCTGGGACAGGGTTCCTATAATTCACCCCTCCACTTT
TRBV5-6	TRBJ1-2	TRBD1	NA	CASSLDRGYYGYTF	TGTGCCAGCAGCTTGGACAGGGGATACTATGGCTACACCTTC
TRBV7-9	TRBJ1-2	TRBD1	NA	CASSPAGGWGYTF	TGTGCCAGCAGCCCGGCAGGGGGCTGGGGCTACACCTTC
TRBV7-3	TRBJ2-5	NA	NA	CASSLGEVETQYF	TGTGCCAGCAGCTTAGGGGAGGTTGAGACCCAGTACTTC
TRBV18	TRBJ2-7	NA	medium-sized	CASSPVQGGEDYEQYF	TGTGCCAGCTCACCCGTACAGGGTGGTGAGGACTACGAGCAGTACTTC
TRBV19	TRBJ2-1	TRBD2	NA	CASSILAGANEQFF	TGTGCCAGTAGTATACTAGCGGGGGCAAATGAGCAGTTCTTC
TRBV5-5	TRBJ1-1	TRBD1	NA	CASSSRTGLNTEAFF	TGTGCCAGCAGCTCCCGGACAGGCTTGAACACTGAAGCTTTCTTT
TRBV9	TRBJ1-1	NA	NA	CASTTGGGFEAFF	TGTGCCAGCACCACCGGGGGGGGGTTCGAAGCTTTCTTT
TRBV4-2	TRBJ2-3	TRBD1	NA	CASSRETGSTDTQYF	TGTGCCAGCAGCCGGGAGACAGGGAGCACAGATACGCAGTATTTT
TRBV30	TRBJ1-2	NA	NA	CAWSGGRDTHGYTF	TGTGCCTGGAGCGGTGGGCGGGATACCCATGGCTACACCTTC
TRBV4-2	TRBJ1-6	TRBD1	NA	CASSPREGQGSPLHF	TGTGCCAGCAGCCCCCGGGAGGGACAGGGCTCACCCCTCCACTTT
TRBV7-9	TRBJ1-2	NA	NA	CASSLNRGYTF	TGTGCCAGCAGCTTAAATCGGGGCTACACCTTC
TRBV4-3	TRBJ2-2	TRBD1	NA	CASSPRGPGELFF	TGCGCCAGCAGCCCCAGGGGGCCGGGGGAGCTGTTTTTT
TRBV7-2	TRBJ2-3	NA	NA	CASRAGGDMQYF	TGTGCCAGCAGAGCCGGGGGAGATATGCAGTATTTT
TRBV15	TRBJ1-5	NA	NA	CATSRDSGAAQPQHF	TGTGCCACCAGCAGAGACAGTGGAGCGGCCCAGCCCCAGCATTTT
TRBV4-2	TRBJ1-5	TRBD1	NA	CASSRDRGFNQPQHF	TGTGCCAGCAGCCGGGACAGGGGTTTCAATCAGCCCCAGCATTTT